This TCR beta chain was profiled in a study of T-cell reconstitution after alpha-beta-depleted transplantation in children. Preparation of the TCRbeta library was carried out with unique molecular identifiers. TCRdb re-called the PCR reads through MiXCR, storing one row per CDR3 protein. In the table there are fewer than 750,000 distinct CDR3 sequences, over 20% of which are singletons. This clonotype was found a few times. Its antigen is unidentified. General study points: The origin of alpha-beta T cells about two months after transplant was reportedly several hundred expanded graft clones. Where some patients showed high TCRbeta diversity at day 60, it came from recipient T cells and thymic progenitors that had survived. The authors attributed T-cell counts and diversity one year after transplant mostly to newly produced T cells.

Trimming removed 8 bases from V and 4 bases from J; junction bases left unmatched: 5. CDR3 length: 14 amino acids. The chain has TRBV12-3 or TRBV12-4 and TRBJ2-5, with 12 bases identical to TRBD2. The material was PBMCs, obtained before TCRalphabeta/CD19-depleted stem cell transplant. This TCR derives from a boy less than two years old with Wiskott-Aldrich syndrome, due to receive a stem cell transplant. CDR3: CASRLAGAAETQYF. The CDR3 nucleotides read TGTGCCAGCCGACTAGCGGGAGCGGCAGAGACCCAGTACTTC.